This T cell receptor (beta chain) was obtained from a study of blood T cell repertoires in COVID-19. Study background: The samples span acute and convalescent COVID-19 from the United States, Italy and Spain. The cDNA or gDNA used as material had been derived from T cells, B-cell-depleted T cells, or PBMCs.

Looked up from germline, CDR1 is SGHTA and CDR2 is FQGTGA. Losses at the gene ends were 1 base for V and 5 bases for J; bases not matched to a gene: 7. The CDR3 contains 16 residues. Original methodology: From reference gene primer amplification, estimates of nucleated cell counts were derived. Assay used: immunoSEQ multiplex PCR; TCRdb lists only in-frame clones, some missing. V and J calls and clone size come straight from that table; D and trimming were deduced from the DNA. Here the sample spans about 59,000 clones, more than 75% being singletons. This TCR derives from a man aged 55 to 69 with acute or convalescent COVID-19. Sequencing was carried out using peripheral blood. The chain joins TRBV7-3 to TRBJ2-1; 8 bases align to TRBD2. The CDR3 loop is CASSLSGGISNNEQFF. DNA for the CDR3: TGTGCCAGCAGCTTAAGCGGGGGGATTTCAAACAATGAGCAGTTCTTC.